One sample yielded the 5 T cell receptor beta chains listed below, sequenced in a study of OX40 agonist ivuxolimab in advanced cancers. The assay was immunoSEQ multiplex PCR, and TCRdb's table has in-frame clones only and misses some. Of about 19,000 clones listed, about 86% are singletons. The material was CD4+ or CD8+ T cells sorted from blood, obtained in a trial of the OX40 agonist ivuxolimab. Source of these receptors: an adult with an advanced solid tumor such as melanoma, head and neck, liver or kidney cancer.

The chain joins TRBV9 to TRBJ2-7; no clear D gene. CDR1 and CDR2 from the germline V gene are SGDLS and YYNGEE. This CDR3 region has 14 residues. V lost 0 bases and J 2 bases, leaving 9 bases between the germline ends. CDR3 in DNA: TGTGCCAGCAGCGTAGGGGTAGGGCCCTACGAGCAGTACTTC. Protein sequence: CASSVGVGPYEQYF.

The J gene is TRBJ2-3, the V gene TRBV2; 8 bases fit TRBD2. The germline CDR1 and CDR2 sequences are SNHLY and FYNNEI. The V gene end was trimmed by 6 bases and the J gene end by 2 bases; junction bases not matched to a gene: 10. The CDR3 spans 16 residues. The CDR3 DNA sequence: TGTGCCAGCAGCGACGGACTAGCCCACTCCACAGATACGCAGTATTTT. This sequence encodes CASSDGLAHSTDTQYF.

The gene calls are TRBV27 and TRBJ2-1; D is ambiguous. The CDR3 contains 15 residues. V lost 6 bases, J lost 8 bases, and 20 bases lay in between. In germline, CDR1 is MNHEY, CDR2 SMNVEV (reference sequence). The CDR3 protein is CASSSYPRGSDEQFF. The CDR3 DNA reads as TGTGCCAGCAGCAGCTATCCCCGTGGTTCGGATGAGCAGTTCTTC.

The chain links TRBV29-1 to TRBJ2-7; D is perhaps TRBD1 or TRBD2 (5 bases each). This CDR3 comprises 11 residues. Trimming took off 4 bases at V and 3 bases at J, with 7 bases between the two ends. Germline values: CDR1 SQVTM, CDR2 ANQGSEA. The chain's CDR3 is CSVVGGYEQYF. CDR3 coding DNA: TGCAGCGTTGTTGGGGGCTACGAGCAGTACTTC.

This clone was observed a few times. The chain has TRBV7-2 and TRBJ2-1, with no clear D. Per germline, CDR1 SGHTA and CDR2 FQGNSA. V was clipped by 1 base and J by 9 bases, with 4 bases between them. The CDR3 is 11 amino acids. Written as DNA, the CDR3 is TGTGCCAGCAGCTTAGGGTTTGAGCAGTTCTTC. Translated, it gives CASSLGFEQFF.